This T cell receptor (beta chain) was recorded in a study of T cell responses to AZD1222 COVID-19 vaccine. Trimming cost V 3 bases and J 8 bases, with 11 bases left between them. Germline assignment: CDR1 SGHDN and CDR2 FVKESK. This CDR3 spans 13 amino acids. Study-level results: Repertoires were obtained solely post-peak T cell response. Distributed over spike, vaccine-associated CD4 TCRs predominated at 160-218 and 743-854. Elevations in Spike-specific TCR breadth and depth followed administration of two AZD1222 doses. The donor cohort was predominantly white British with a female majority, and clonal diversity may have been underestimated.

In regard to this clone: Its antigen is as yet unknown.

Using immunoSEQ multiplex PCR, the repertoire was profiled, and TCRdb retains in-frame clones only, with some absent. Altogether around 100,000 clones are present, over 80% being singletons, with the ten largest covering around 9%. The chain has TRBV14 and TRBJ2-1; maybe TRBD2 (6 bases). This sequence originates from an adult in good health. This specimen was peripheral blood, taken on day 0 of AZD1222 vaccination. The CDR3 loop is CASSQLGTYEQFF. The DNA of the CDR3 is TGTGCCAGCAGCCAGCTGGGGACTTATGAGCAGTTCTTC.